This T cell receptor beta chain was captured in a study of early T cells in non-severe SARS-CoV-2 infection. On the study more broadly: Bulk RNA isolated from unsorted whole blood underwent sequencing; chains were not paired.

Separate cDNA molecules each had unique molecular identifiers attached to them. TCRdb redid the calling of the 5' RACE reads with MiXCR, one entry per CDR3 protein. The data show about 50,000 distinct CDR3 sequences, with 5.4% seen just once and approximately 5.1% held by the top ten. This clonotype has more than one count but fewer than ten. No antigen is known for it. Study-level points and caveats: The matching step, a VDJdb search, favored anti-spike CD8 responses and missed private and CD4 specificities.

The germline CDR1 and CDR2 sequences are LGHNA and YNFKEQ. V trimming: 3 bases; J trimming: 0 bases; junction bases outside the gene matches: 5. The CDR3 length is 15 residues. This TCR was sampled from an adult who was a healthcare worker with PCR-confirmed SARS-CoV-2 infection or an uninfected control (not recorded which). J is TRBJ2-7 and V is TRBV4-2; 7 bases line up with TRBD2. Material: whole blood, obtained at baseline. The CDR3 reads CASSQQRDRSYEQYF. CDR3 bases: TGTGCCAGCAGCCAGCAGCGGGACCGCTCCTACGAGCAGTACTTC.